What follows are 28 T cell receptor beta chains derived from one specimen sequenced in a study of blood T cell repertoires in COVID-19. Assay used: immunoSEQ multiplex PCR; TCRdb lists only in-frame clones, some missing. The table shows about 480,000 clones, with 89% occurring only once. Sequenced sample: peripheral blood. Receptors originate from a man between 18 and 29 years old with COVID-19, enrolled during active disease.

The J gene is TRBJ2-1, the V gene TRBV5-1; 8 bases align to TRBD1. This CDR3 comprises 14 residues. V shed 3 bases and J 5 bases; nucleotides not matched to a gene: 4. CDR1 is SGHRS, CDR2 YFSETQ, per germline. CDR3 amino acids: CASSSRTGHNEQFF. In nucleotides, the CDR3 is TGCGCCAGCAGCTCTAGGACAGGGCACAATGAGCAGTTCTTC.

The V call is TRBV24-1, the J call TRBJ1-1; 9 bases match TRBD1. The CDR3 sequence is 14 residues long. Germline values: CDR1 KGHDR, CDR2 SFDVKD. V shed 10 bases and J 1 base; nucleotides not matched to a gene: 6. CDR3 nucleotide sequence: TGTGCCACGTCCGGGACAGGGCCGAACACTGAAGCTTTCTTT. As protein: CATSGTGPNTEAFF.

CDR3 region: CASSQAVANYGYTF. The CDR3, as DNA: TGCGCCAGCAGCCAAGCGGTAGCTAACTATGGCTACACCTTC. The J gene is TRBJ1-2, the V gene TRBV4-1; no clear D gene. Trimming cost V 1 base and J 0 bases, with 6 bases left between them. This CDR3 has 14 amino acids. Germline values: CDR1 MGHRA, CDR2 YSYEKL.

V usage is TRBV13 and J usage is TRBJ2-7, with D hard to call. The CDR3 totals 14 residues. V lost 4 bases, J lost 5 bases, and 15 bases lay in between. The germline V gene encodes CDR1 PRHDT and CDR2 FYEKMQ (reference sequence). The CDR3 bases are TGTGCCAGCAGCTCTACCCTAGTTCCCCACGAGCAGTACTTC. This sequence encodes CASSSTLVPHEQYF.

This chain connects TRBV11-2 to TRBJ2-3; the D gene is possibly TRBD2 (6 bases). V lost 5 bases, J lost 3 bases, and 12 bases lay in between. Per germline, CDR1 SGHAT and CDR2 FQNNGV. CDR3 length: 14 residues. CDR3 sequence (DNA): TGTGCCAGCAGCCCCGGGAGCGCGACAGATACGCAGTATTTT. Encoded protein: CASSPGSATDTQYF.

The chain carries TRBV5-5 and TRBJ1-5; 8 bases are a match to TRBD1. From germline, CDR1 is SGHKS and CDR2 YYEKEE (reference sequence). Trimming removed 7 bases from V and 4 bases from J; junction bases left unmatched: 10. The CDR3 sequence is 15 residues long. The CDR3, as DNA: TGTGCCAGCGCCCAGGGGGCAGCGCCAAATCAGCCCCAGCATTTT. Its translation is CASAQGAAPNQPQHF.

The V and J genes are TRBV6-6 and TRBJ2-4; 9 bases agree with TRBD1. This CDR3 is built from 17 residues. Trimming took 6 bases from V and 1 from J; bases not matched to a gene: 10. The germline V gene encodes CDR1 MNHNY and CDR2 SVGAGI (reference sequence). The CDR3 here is CASSREYRGQAKNIQYF. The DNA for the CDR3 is TGTGCCAGCAGCCGAGAATACAGGGGGCAGGCCAAAAACATTCAGTACTTC.

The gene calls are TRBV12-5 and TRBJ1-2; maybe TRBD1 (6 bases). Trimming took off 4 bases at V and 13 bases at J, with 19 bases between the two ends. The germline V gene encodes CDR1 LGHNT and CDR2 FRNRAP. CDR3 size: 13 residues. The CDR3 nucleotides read TGTGCTAGTGGTTCCGGACAGACCTCAGAATCCACCTTC. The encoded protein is CASGSGQTSESTF. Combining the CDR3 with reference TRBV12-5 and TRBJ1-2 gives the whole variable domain DARVTQTPRHKVTEMGQEVTMRCQPILGHNTVFWYRQTMMQGLELLAYFRNRAPLDDSGMPKDRFSAEMPDATLATLKIQPSEPRDSAVYFCASGSGQTSESTFGSGTRLTVV.

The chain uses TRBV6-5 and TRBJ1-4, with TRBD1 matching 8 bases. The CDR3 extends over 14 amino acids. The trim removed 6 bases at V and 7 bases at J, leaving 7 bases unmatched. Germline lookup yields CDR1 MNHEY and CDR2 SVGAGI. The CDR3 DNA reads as TGTGCCAGCAGCTCAGGGGGCGGAAGTGAAAAACTGTTTTTT. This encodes CASSSGGGSEKLFF.

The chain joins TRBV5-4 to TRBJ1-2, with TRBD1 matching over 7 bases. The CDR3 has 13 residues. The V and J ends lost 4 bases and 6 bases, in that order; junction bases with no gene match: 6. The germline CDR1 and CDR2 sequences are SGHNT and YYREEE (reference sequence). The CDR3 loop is CASSPDRAHGYTF. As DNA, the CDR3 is TGTGCCAGCAGCCCAGACAGGGCCCATGGCTACACCTTC.

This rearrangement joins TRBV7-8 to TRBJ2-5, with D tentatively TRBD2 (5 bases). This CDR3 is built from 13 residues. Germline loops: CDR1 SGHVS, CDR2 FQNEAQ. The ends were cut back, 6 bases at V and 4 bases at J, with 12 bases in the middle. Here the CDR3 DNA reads TGTGCCAGCAGACGTACTAGTGGAGAGACCCAGTACTTC. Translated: CASRRTSGETQYF.

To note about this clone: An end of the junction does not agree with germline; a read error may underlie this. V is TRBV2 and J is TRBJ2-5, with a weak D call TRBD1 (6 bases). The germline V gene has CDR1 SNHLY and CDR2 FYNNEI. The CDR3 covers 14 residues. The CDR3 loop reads CASREGQRQETQYF. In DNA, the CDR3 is TGTGCCAGCAGGGAAGGACAGAGACAAGAGACCCAGTACTTC. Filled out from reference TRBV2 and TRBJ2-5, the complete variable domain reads EPEVTQTPSHQVTQMGQEVILRCVPISNHLYFYWYRQILGQKVEFLVSFYNNEISEKSEIFDDQFSVERPDGSNFTLKIRSTKLEDSAMYFCASREGQRQETQYFGPGTRLLVL.

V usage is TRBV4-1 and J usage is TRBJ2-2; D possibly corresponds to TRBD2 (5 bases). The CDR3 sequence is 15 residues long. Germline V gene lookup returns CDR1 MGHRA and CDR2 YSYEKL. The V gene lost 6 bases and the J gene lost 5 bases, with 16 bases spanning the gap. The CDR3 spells CASREALGGTGELFF. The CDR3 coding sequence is TGCGCCAGCAGGGAGGCTTTGGGCGGAACCGGGGAGCTGTTTTTT.

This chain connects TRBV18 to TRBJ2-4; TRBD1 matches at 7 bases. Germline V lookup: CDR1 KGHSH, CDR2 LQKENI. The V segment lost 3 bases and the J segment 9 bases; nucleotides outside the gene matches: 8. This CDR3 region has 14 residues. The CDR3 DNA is TGTGCCAGCTCACCGATAGGGGGCGAGGGCATTCAGTACTTC. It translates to CASSPIGGEGIQYF.

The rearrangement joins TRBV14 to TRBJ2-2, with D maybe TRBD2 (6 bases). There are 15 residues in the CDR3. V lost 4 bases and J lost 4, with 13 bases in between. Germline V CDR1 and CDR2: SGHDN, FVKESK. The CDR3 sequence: CASSLQAGPTGELFF. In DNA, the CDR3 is TGTGCCAGCAGCCTCCAAGCGGGTCCCACCGGGGAGCTGTTTTTT.

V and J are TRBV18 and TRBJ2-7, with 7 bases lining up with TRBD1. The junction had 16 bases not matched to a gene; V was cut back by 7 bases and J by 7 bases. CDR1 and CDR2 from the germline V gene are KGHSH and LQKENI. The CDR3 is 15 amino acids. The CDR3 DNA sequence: TGTGCCAGCTATCAACGACAGGGTGCGACTGGTGAGCAGTACTTC. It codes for CASYQRQGATGEQYF.

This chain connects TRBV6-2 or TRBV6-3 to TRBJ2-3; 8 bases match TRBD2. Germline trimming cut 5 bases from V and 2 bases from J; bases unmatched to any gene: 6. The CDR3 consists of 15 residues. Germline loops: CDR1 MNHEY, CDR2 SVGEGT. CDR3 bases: TGTGCCAGCAGTAAACTAGCGGATAACACAGATACGCAGTATTTT. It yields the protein CASSKLADNTDTQYF.

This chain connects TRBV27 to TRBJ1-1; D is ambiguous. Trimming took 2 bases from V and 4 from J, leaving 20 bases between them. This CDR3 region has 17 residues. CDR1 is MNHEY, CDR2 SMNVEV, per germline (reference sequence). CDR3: CASSLDYFGRNSTEAFF. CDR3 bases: TGTGCCAGCAGTTTAGATTACTTCGGCAGGAACTCCACTGAAGCTTTCTTT.

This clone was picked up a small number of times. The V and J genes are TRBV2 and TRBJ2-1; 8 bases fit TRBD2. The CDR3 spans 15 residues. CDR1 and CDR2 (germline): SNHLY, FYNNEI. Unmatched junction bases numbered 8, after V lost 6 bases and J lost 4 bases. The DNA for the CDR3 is TGTGCCAGCAGCTATACTAGCGGAAATTACAATGAGCAGTTCTTC. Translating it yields CASSYTSGNYNEQFF.

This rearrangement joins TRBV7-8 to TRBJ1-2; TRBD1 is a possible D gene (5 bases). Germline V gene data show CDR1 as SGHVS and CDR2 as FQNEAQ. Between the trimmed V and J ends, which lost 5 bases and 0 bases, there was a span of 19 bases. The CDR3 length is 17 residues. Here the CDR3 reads CASSRAGGSKSNYGYTF. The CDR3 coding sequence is TGTGCCAGCAGCCGGGCGGGGGGAAGTAAATCTAACTATGGCTACACCTTC.

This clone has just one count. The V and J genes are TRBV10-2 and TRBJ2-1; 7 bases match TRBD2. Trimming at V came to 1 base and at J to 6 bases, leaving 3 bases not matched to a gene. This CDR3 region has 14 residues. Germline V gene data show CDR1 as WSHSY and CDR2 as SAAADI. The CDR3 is CASSEFLAGNEQFF. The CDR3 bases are TGCGCCAGCAGTGAGTTTTTAGCGGGCAATGAGCAGTTCTTC.

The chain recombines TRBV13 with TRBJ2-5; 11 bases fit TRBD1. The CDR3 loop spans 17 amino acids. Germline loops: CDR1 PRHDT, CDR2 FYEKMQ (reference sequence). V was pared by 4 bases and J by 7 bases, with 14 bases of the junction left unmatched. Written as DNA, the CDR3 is TGTGCCAGCAGCTCCAATATGGGGGACAGGGGGACGAGGACCCAGTACTTC. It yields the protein CASSSNMGDRGTRTQYF.

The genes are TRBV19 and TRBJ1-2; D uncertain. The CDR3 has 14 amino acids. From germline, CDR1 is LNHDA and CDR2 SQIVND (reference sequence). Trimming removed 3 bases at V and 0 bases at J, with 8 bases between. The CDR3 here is CASSMPGANYGYTF. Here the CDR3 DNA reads TGTGCCAGTAGTATGCCAGGCGCTAACTATGGCTACACCTTC.

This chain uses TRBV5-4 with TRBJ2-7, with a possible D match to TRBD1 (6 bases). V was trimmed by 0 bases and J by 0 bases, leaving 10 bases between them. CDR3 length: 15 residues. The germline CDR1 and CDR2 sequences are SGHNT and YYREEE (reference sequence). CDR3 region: CASSLEQGSSYEQYF. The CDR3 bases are TGTGCCAGCAGCTTGGAACAGGGTAGCTCCTACGAGCAGTACTTC.

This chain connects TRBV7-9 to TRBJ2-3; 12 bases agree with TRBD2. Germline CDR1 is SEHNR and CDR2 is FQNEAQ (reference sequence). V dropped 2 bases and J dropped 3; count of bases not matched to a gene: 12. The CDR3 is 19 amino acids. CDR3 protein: CASSLIIRTSGNNTDTQYF. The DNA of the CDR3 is TGTGCCAGCAGCTTAATTATTAGGACTAGCGGGAATAATACAGATACGCAGTATTTT.

Here the CDR3 reads CASSEWASGKSEQYF. CDR3 DNA: TGCGCCAGCAGTGAGTGGGCTAGCGGGAAGAGCGAGCAGTACTTC. The chain links TRBV10-1 to TRBJ2-7; 9 bases agree with TRBD2. After removal of 1 base from V and 6 bases from J, the junction contained 7 bases not matched to a gene. The CDR3 length is 15 residues. Germline V gene data show CDR1 as WNHNN and CDR2 as SYGVQD (reference sequence).

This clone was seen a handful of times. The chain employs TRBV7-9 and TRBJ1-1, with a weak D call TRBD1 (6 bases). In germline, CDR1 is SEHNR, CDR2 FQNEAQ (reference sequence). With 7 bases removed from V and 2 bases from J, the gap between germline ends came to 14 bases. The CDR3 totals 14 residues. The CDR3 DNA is TGTGCCAGCATCAACTGGGGGCGAAACACTGAAGCTTTCTTT. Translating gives CASINWGRNTEAFF.

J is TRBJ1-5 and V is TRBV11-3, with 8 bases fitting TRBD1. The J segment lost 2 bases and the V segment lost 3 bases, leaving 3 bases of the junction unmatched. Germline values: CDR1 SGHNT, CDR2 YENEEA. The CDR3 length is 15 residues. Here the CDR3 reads CASSFGQGGNQPQHF. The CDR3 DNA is TGTGCCAGCAGCTTCGGACAGGGAGGCAATCAGCCCCAGCATTTT.